The clone carrying this T cell receptor beta chain is a singleton in its sample. Other DNA sequences in this sample translate to the same CDR3. Germline CDR1 SGHRS, CDR2 YFSETQ. This CDR3 contains 14 residues. The V end lost 0 bases, the J end lost 4 bases, and 10 bases lay between the germline ends. This entry comes from a study of control samples from healthy donors and cancer patients. Some clones are missing from TCRdb's copy, which holds only in-frame ones; the method was immunoSEQ multiplex PCR. The sample carries 350,000 to 450,000 clones, over 75% recorded once. The sequenced material came from PBMCs. This TCR derives from a man aged 35 to 55 with head and neck cancer. The rearrangement joins TRBV5-1 to TRBJ1-2, with D perhaps TRBD1 (5 bases). The CDR3 here is CASSLGQGSYGYTF. The DNA of the CDR3 is TGCGCCAGCAGCTTGGGGCAGGGCTCCTATGGCTACACCTTC.